The 9 T cell receptor beta chains below all came from one sample that was sequenced in a study of blood T cell repertoires in COVID-19 (dated by TCRdb to the early 2020s). The method was the immunoSEQ multiplex PCR assay. TCRdb re-hosts the immuneACCESS table, in-frame sequences only. Its copies lack some clones; in the studies checked, an unresolved V gene accounts for under half of them, and the cause for the rest is not known. The table for this sample lists about 260,000 clones; 80% to 90% of them were counted only once. The ten largest account for 1.5% of the sample. Sequences were obtained from peripheral blood. The receptors derive from a woman aged 40 to 50 who had recovered from COVID-19.

This chain connects TRBV19 to TRBJ1-1; D call uncertain. V was shortened by 10 bases and J by 1 base, with 16 bases between the two germline ends. The CDR3 has 14 residues. Germline CDR1 LNHDA, CDR2 SQIVND (reference sequence). The CDR3 loop reads CATNRGEGNTEAFF. The CDR3, as DNA: TGTGCCACCAATCGCGGGGAGGGGAACACTGAAGCTTTCTTT.

This clone has a count of ten or more. The chain carries TRBV25-1 and TRBJ1-6; the match to TRBD1 covers 8 bases. The V and J ends lost 2 bases and 6 bases, in that order; junction bases with no gene match: 3. This CDR3 has 15 residues. Germline-derived CDR1 and CDR2 are MGHDK and SYGVNS. CDR3 loop: CASSENGQGNSPLHF. The CDR3 nucleotides read TGTGCCAGCAGTGAAAACGGACAGGGTAATTCACCCCTCCACTTT.

This rearrangement joins TRBV5-4 to TRBJ2-7; 9 bases are a match to TRBD2. Germline values: CDR1 SGHNT, CDR2 YYREEE (reference sequence). V lost 4 bases to trimming and J lost 5 bases; unmatched junction nucleotides: 4. The CDR3 covers 13 residues. The CDR3 DNA reads TGTGCCAGCAGCCCCCTAGCGGGGAACGAGCAGTACTTC. Translation: CASSPLAGNEQYF.

The chain has TRBV27 and TRBJ2-1; TRBD1 aligns across 8 bases. V trimming: 11 bases; J trimming: 0 bases; junction bases outside the gene matches: 9. The germline gives CDR1 MNHEY, CDR2 SMNVEV (reference sequence). The length of the CDR3 is 15 residues. The CDR3 DNA reads TGTGCCTCTGGAGTAGGGACAGGCTCCTACAATGAGCAGTTCTTC. Translating gives CASGVGTGSYNEQFF.

The chain carries TRBV5-6 and TRBJ1-3, with TRBD1 as a possible D gene (6 bases). Germline loops: CDR1 SGHDT, CDR2 YYEEEE. V lost 2 bases and J lost 4, with 13 bases in between. This CDR3 is built from 15 residues. The CDR3 spells CASSFGSGAGNTIYF. The CDR3 DNA sequence: TGTGCCAGCAGCTTTGGCTCAGGGGCCGGAAACACCATATATTTT.

This clone was detected only a few times. This chain uses TRBV5-1 with TRBJ2-2; 7 bases are shared with TRBD1. The CDR3 covers 16 residues. From germline, CDR1 is SGHRS and CDR2 YFSETQ. V lost 4 bases, J lost 2 bases, and 8 bases stayed unmatched. The CDR3 sequence is CASSVSDRVNTGELFF. CDR3 bases: TGCGCCAGCAGCGTTAGCGACAGGGTAAACACCGGGGAGCTGTTTTTT.

The chain joins TRBV10-3 to TRBJ1-6; D is ambiguous. V was pared by 0 bases and J by 2 bases, with 8 bases between. The germline CDR1 and CDR2 sequences are ENHRY and SYGVKD. This CDR3 has 16 amino acids. The CDR3 DNA reads TGTGCCATCAGTGAGTCTCAGAACACCTATAATTCACCCCTCCACTTT. Residues: CAISESQNTYNSPLHF.

The V and J genes are TRBV11-3 and TRBJ1-1; perhaps TRBD1 as D (6 bases). Trimming cost V 3 bases and J 3 bases, with 11 bases left between them. Germline CDR1 is SGHNT and CDR2 is YENEEA. The CDR3 spans 14 residues. This chain's CDR3 is CASSLGAGDTEAFF. The CDR3 nucleotides read TGTGCCAGCAGCTTGGGGGCTGGGGACACTGAAGCTTTCTTT.

V and J are TRBV28 and TRBJ1-6; 7 bases fit TRBD1. The germline V gene has CDR1 MDHEN and CDR2 SYDVKM. The V gene end was trimmed by 4 bases and the J gene end by 7 bases; junction bases not matched to a gene: 10. The CDR3 runs 16 residues. CDR3 sequence (DNA): TGTGCCAGCAGTTCCTTTCGACAGGGACGAAATTCACCCCTCCACTTT. It translates to CASSSFRQGRNSPLHF.